This TCR beta chain was sequenced in a study of T cells after posttransplantation cyclophosphamide. The study's findings and limits: Tissue-infiltrating T cells from skin or gut overlapped little with blood T cells. Donor CD8+ memory clones often dominated recipient blood repertoires at later times. Recipient CMV seropositivity and CMV reactivation strongly tracked TRB clonality.

Trimming shortened V by 7 bases and J by 5 bases, and 14 bases separated the two germline ends. This CDR3 region has 13 residues. The germline CDR1 and CDR2 sequences are SEHNR and FQNEAQ (reference sequence). Sequencing was performed with immunoSEQ multiplex PCR; in TCRdb, only in-frame clones are kept and a portion is missing. The sample was found to contain about 25,000 clones, and every one recurs. This related bone marrow graft donor gave peripheral blood on the day of marrow donation. This clone was recorded many times. Its antigen is as yet unknown. This clonotype originated in a woman aged 50 to 65 in good health, CMV-negative, and a related stem cell transplant donor. Sample: PBMCs. The rearrangement links TRBV7-9 to TRBJ1-2; D not resolved. The CDR3 sequence is CASTQEISYGYTF. The CDR3 nucleotides are TGTGCCAGCACTCAGGAAATATCATATGGCTACACCTTC.